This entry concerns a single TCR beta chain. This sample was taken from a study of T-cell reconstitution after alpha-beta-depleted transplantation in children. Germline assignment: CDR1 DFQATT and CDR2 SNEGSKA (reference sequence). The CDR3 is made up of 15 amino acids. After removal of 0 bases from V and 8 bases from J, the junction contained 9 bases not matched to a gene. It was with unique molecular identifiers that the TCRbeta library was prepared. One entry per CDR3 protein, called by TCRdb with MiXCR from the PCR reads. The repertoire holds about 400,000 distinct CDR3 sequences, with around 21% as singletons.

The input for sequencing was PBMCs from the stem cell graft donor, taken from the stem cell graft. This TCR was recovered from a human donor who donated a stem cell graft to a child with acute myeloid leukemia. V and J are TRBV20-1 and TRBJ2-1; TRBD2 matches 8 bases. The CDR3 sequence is CSARDPSGSIYEQFF. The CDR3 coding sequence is TGCAGTGCTAGAGATCCCAGCGGGAGTATTTATGAGCAGTTCTTC.